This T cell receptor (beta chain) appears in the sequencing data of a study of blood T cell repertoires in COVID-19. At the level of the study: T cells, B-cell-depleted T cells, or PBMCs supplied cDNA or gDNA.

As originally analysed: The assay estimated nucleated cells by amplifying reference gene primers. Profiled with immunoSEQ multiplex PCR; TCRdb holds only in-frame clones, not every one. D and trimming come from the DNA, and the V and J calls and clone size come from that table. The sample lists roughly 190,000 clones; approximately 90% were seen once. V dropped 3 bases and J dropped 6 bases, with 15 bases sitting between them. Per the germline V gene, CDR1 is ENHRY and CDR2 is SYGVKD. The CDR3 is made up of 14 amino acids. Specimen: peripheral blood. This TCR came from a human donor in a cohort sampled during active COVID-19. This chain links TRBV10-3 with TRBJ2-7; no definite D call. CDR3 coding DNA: TGTGCCATCAGTGATTCTACCGCCCGCTCCGAGCAGTACTTC. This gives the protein CAISDSTARSEQYF.